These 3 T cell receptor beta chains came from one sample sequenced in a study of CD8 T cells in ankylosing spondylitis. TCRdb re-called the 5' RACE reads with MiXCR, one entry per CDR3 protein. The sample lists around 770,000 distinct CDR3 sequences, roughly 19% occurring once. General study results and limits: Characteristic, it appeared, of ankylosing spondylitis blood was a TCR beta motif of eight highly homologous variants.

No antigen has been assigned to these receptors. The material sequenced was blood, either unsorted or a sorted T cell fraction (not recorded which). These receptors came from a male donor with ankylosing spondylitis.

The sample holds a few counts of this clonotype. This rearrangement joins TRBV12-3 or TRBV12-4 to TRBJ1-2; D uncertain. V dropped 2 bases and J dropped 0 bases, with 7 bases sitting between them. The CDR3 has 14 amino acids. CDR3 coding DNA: TGTGCCAGCAGTTTAAGTGCCGCTAACTATGGCTACACCTTC. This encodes CASSLSAANYGYTF.

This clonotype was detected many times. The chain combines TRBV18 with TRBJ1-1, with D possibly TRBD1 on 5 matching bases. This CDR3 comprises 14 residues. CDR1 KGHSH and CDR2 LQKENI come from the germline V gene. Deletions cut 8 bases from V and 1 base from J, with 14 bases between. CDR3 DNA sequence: TGTGCCAGCAGCCCGACTGGGACGAACACTGAAGCTTTCTTT. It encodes CASSPTGTNTEAFF.

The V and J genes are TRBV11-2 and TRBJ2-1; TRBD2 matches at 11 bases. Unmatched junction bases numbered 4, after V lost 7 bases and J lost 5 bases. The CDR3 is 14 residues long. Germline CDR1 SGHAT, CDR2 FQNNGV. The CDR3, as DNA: TGTGCCAGCACCACTAGCGGGGGCAACAATGAGCAGTTCTTC. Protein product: CASTTSGGNNEQFF. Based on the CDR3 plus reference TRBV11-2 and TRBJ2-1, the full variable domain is EAGVAQSPRYKIIEKRQSVAFWCNPISGHATLYWYQQILGQGPKLLIQFQNNGVVDDSQLPKDRFSAERLKGVDSTLKIQPAKLEDSAVYLCASTTSGGNNEQFFGPGTRLTVL.